This passage covers 27 T cell receptor beta chains from one sample sequenced in a study of T-cell reconstitution after alpha-beta-depleted transplantation in children. Unique molecular identifiers were used to barcode this TCRbeta library. TCRdb fed the PCR reads into MiXCR, producing one record per CDR3 protein. The sample yields about 460,000 distinct CDR3 sequences, roughly a tenth seen once. Sample: PBMCs, taken before TCRalphabeta/CD19-depleted stem cell transplant. All receptors derive from a child aged 2-15 years with inherited bone marrow failure, due to receive a stem cell transplant.

The CDR3 loop reads CASSHNGYEQFF. The CDR3 DNA reads TGCGCCAGCAGCCACAATGGGTATGAGCAGTTCTTC. This chain connects TRBV4-3 to TRBJ2-1; D is unclear. V was clipped by 3 bases and J by 8 bases, with 8 bases between them. Germline loops: CDR1 LGHNA, CDR2 YSLEER. The length of the CDR3 is 12 residues.

This clonotype was counted ten times or more. Its ends do not fully match the called genes, so a read error is possible. The chain combines TRBV20-1 with TRBJ2-7; either TRBD1 or TRBD2 may fit D (5 bases each). This CDR3 has 14 amino acids. In germline, CDR1 is DFQATT, CDR2 SNEGSKA (reference sequence). This chain's CDR3 is CSARGRDPLYEQYF. In DNA, the CDR3 is TGCAGTGCCAGAGGTCGGGACCCACTCTACGAGCAGTACTTC.

Note on this clonotype: A much larger clonotype is one base distant, so this may be a read error. The genes are TRBV6-2 or TRBV6-3 and TRBJ2-1; 7 nucleotides line up with TRBD2. Germline V gives CDR1 MNHEY, CDR2 SVGEGT. Trimming at V came to 7 bases and at J to 4 bases, leaving 7 bases not matched to a gene. The CDR3 loop spans 14 amino acids. In DNA, the CDR3 is TGTGCCAGCACTCGAGCGGGATGGTACAATGAGCAGTTCTTC. This encodes CASTRAGWYNEQFF.

Many counts were recorded for this clonotype. The chain is built from TRBV7-2 and TRBJ2-7; the D is unclear. The V gene's germline CDR1 is SGHTA and CDR2 FQGNSA. V lost 5 bases, J lost 5 bases, and 19 bases lay in between. The CDR3 contains 15 residues. The CDR3 DNA sequence: TGTGCCAGCAGCATCGGCTATGGGTTTCGGGACGAGCAGTACTTC. Encoded protein: CASSIGYGFRDEQYF.

This clonotype turned up a few times. The CDR3 DNA follows: TGTGCCTGGAGTGAAGCGTCCCCAGATACGCAGTATTTT. It translates to CAWSEASPDTQYF. J is TRBJ2-3 and V is TRBV30; D gene ambiguous. The CDR3 has 13 residues. V was pared by 1 base and J by 4 bases, with 9 bases between. Germline-derived CDR1 and CDR2 are GTSNPN and SVGIG (reference sequence).

In this sample, this clonotype turned up many times. This chain connects TRBV12-3 or TRBV12-4 to TRBJ2-7; perhaps TRBD1 as D (5 bases). The CDR3 totals 13 residues. Trimming took 2 bases from V and 6 from J, leaving 11 bases between them. CDR3 residues: CASSLRAQGEQYF. The CDR3 nucleotides are TGTGCCAGCAGTTTAAGAGCCCAGGGCGAGCAGTACTTC.

This clonotype has ten or more counts. This chain connects TRBV5-1 to TRBJ2-3; 8 bases fit TRBD2. The trim removed 1 base at V and 8 bases at J, leaving 9 bases unmatched. The germline gives CDR1 SGHRS, CDR2 YFSETQ. CDR3 length equals 15 residues. This chain's CDR3 is CASSLPSSGPSTQYF. CDR3 coding DNA: TGCGCCAGCAGCTTGCCCTCTAGCGGGCCGTCTACGCAGTATTTT.

Only a few counts were recorded for this clonotype. V and J are TRBV5-4 and TRBJ2-5, with 10 bases lining up with TRBD1. The CDR3 has 12 residues. J was trimmed by 5 bases and V by 7 bases; bases with no gene match: 2. Germline CDR1 is SGHNT and CDR2 is YYREEE (reference sequence). In DNA, the CDR3 is TGTGCCAGCGGACAGGGGGACGAGACCCAGTACTTC. It yields the protein CASGQGDETQYF.

This clonotype was seen repeatedly, ten times or more. The genes are TRBV4-3 and TRBJ1-6; possibly TRBD1 for D (5 bases). Trimming stripped 0 bases from V and 3 bases from J, with 12 bases between. Germline-derived CDR1 and CDR2 are LGHNA and YSLEER. The CDR3 totals 17 residues. The CDR3 is CASSQDDSLFYNSPLHF. The CDR3 bases are TGCGCCAGCAGCCAAGATGACAGCCTTTTCTATAATTCACCCCTCCACTTT.

The chain employs TRBV14 and TRBJ1-2; no definite D call. Germline CDR1 is SGHDN and CDR2 is FVKESK. Trimming removed 4 bases from V and 7 bases from J, with 16 bases in between. The CDR3 covers 14 residues. CDR3 nucleotides: TGTGCCAGCAGCCCCCCGTGGGGAGAGGGTGGCTACACCTTC. Translation gives CASSPPWGEGGYTF.

This clonotype showed up just a few times. The chain is built from TRBV30 and TRBJ2-4; unclear D gene. CDR3 length: 15 residues. Germline V CDR1 and CDR2: GTSNPN, SVGIG (reference sequence). V was shortened by 0 bases and J by 0 bases, with 9 bases between the two germline ends. Here the CDR3 DNA reads TGTGCCTGGAGTGTACCTGGCTTAGCCAAAAACATTCAGTACTTC. Translating gives CAWSVPGLAKNIQYF.

This clonotype has only a few counts. The genes are TRBV11-1 and TRBJ2-1, with D possibly matching TRBD1 (7 bases). V lost 0 bases, J lost 7 bases, and 10 bases lay in between. The CDR3 has 14 residues. Germline CDR1 reads SGHAT; CDR2 reads FQDESV (reference sequence). The CDR3 coding sequence is TGTGCCAGCAGCTTAGCGGCAGGGGGGAATGAGCAGTTCTTC. It codes for CASSLAAGGNEQFF. The complete variable domain, with remaining parts taken from reference TRBV11-1 and TRBJ2-1, reads EAEVAQSPRYKITEKSQAVAFWCDPISGHATLYWYRQILGQGPELLVQFQDESVVDDSQLPKDRFSAERLKGVDSTLKIQPAELGDSAMYLCASSLAAGGNEQFFGPGTRLTVL.

This clonotype was seen many times. The J gene is TRBJ2-4, the V gene TRBV12-3 or TRBV12-4; D is possibly TRBD1 (6 bases). Trimming removed 2 bases at V and 7 bases at J, with 15 bases between. The CDR3 extends over 15 amino acids. The CDR3 DNA sequence: TGTGCCAGCAGTTTACTCCAGGGGCAACGGAACATTCAGTACTTC. Translated, it gives CASSLLQGQRNIQYF.

The sample holds many counts of this clonotype. This chain joins TRBV2 and TRBJ2-1, with 7 bases lining up with TRBD2. The V gene's germline CDR1 is SNHLY and CDR2 FYNNEI. V gave up 3 bases and J gave up 7 bases; unmatched junction bases: 18. The CDR3 has 18 amino acids. The CDR3, as DNA: TGTGCCAGCAGTGAGGAGGATATGAAGCGGGGCCTTGGGAATGAGCAGTTCTTC. Its translation is CASSEEDMKRGLGNEQFF.

The CDR3 DNA reads as TGTGCCAGTAGTATCAACCCTGAAACCTACGAGCAGTACTTC. Protein sequence: CASSINPETYEQYF. The chain is built from TRBV19 and TRBJ2-7; D is ambiguous. This CDR3 is 14 amino acids long. CDR1 is LNHDA and CDR2 is SQIVND in the germline V gene (reference sequence). V dropped 3 bases and J dropped 2 bases, with 11 bases sitting between them.

This clonotype was seen ten or more times. The gene calls are TRBV12-3 or TRBV12-4 and TRBJ2-3; weak D call: TRBD2 (5 bases). The germline V and J ends were trimmed by 8 bases and 6 bases, with 18 bases remaining between them. This CDR3 region has 14 residues. The CDR3 bases are TGTGCCAGCGGGAGTGCCCCGATGGAGGATACGCAGTATTTT. Protein sequence: CASGSAPMEDTQYF.

This clonotype appeared a few times. CDR3 coding DNA: TGTGCCAGCAGTCTCGCCGGGACATTATCCTACAATGAGCAGTTCTTC. Translation: CASSLAGTLSYNEQFF. This chain uses TRBV27 with TRBJ2-1, with D possibly being TRBD1 (6 bases). Germline loops: CDR1 MNHEY, CDR2 SMNVEV (reference sequence). The germline V and J ends were trimmed by 5 bases and 1 base, with 15 bases remaining between them. This CDR3 is 16 amino acids long.

This clonotype was seen repeatedly, ten times or more. The V gene is TRBV27, the J gene TRBJ2-7, with 7 nucleotides matching TRBD1. Germline V CDR1 and CDR2: MNHEY, SMNVEV (reference sequence). This CDR3 spans 15 amino acids. V shed 5 bases and J 3 bases; nucleotides not matched to a gene: 10. For the CDR3, the DNA is TGTGCCAGCAGTCCCCAGACCGGACAGGTCTACGAGCAGTACTTC. Its protein product is CASSPQTGQVYEQYF.

The chain recombines TRBV2 with TRBJ2-1, with unresolved D. Trimming took off 2 bases at V and 14 bases at J, with 19 bases between the two ends. This CDR3 has 14 residues. Germline assignment: CDR1 SNHLY and CDR2 FYNNEI. CDR3 amino acids: CASSEYSKGYREFF. CDR3 nucleotide sequence: TGTGCCAGCAGTGAATACTCTAAGGGCTATCGGGAGTTCTTC.

There are many counts of this clonotype. The chain is built from TRBV12-3 or TRBV12-4 and TRBJ2-5; 7 bases agree with TRBD2. J was trimmed by 11 bases and V by 6 bases; bases with no gene match: 6. This CDR3 spans 11 amino acids. CDR3 in amino acids: CASRLGLDQYF. CDR3 coding DNA: TGTGCCAGCAGGCTCGGACTAGATCAGTACTTC.

This clonotype was counted at least ten times. The V gene is TRBV6-5, the J gene TRBJ2-1, with TRBD1 identical over 8 bases. Germline CDR1 and CDR2: MNHEY and SVGAGI. The CDR3 length is 15 residues. V shed 6 bases and J 8 bases; nucleotides not matched to a gene: 12. The CDR3 is CASSWGQVGADEQFF. The DNA for the CDR3 is TGTGCCAGCAGCTGGGGACAGGTCGGCGCCGATGAGCAGTTCTTC.

This clonotype was observed at least ten times. The chain recombines TRBV20-1 with TRBJ2-3, with TRBD2 as a possible D gene (5 bases). CDR3 size: 14 residues. Germline CDR1 DFQATT, CDR2 SNEGSKA (reference sequence). The ends were cut back, 4 bases at V and 2 bases at J, with 13 bases in the middle. CDR3 in DNA: TGCAGTGCTACGACTACGGTTTCCACAGATACGCAGTATTTT. It specifies CSATTTVSTDTQYF.

This clonotype was seen at least ten times. The rearrangement joins TRBV9 to TRBJ2-1; weak D call: TRBD1 (7 bases). Germline lookup yields CDR1 SGDLS and CDR2 YYNGEE. The CDR3 totals 18 residues. Trimming cost V 0 bases and J 7 bases, with 23 bases left between them. The CDR3 spells CASSVEGAWDWGQNEQFF. The DNA of the CDR3 is TGTGCCAGCAGCGTAGAGGGGGCCTGGGACTGGGGCCAGAATGAGCAGTTCTTC.

This clonotype was seen many times. The V and J genes are TRBV12-3 or TRBV12-4 and TRBJ2-1, with 7 bases that match TRBD2. Unmatched junction bases numbered 3, after V lost 3 bases and J lost 1 base. This CDR3 spans 15 amino acids. As DNA, the CDR3 is TGTGCCAGCAGTTTGGCGGGAGCGTCCTACAATGAGCAGTTCTTC. Its protein product is CASSLAGASYNEQFF.

This clonotype showed up many times. This sequence joins TRBV3-1 and TRBJ2-2; no firm D call. The CDR3 is made up of 13 amino acids. Germline CDR1 reads LGHDT; CDR2 reads YNNKEL (reference sequence). Trimming removed 4 bases from V and 6 bases from J, with 9 bases in between. The CDR3 spells CASSPLVSGELFF. CDR3 nucleotide sequence: TGTGCCAGCAGCCCCCTAGTGTCCGGGGAGCTGTTTTTT.

This clonotype was counted at least ten times. The chain carries TRBV7-9 and TRBJ2-7; tentatively, D is TRBD2 (6 bases). Trimming pared 2 bases from V and 1 base from J, leaving 15 bases between. Germline V gene data show CDR1 as SEHNR and CDR2 as FQNEAQ (reference sequence). The CDR3 has 16 amino acids. CDR3 sequence reads: CASSLPFGEVSYEQYF. CDR3 sequence (DNA): TGTGCCAGCAGCTTACCTTTCGGGGAGGTGTCCTACGAGCAGTACTTC. Combining the CDR3 with reference TRBV7-9 and TRBJ2-7 gives the whole variable domain DTGVSQNPRHKITKRGQNVTFRCDPISEHNRLYWYRQTLGQGPEFLTYFQNEAQLEKSRLLSDRFSAERPKGSFSTLEIQRTEQGDSAMYLCASSLPFGEVSYEQYFGPGTRLTVT.

This clonotype was recorded at least ten times. The chain carries TRBV11-2 and TRBJ2-2; the match to TRBD2 covers 8 bases. The germline CDR1 and CDR2 sequences are SGHAT and FQNNGV. This CDR3 is 15 amino acids long. V lost 5 bases and J lost 7; bases outside the gene matches: 9. The DNA for the CDR3 is TGTGCCAGCAGCCCCTTGAGCGGGAGTATCGGGGAGCTGTTTTTT. Its translation is CASSPLSGSIGELFF.